Given below is one TCR beta chain in context. Its specificity is not known. This sample was included in a study of identical twins. Study-level points and caveats: Monozygotic twin pairs showed more out-of-frame TCR alpha sharing than models estimated. Weaker excess twin sharing was observed in beta out-of-frame sequences. The abundant beta clonotypes from cord blood had fewer insertions, and memory repertoires had none of this.

There are 15 residues in the CDR3. The V gene's germline CDR1 is MNHEY and CDR2 SMNVEV (reference sequence). V lost 2 bases to trimming and J lost 3 bases; unmatched junction nucleotides: 6. TCRdb passed the 5' RACE reads through MiXCR, listing each CDR3 protein once. The top ten hold 0.98% of the sample, which has hundreds of thousands of distinct CDR3 sequences, about 9.4% seen once. The same specimen was also included in a second study, on yellow fever vaccine responses in identical twins.

The source material was PBMCs. The TCR sequence derives from a woman aged 18-29 years in good health. J is TRBJ2-7 and V is TRBV27, with 8 nucleotides matching TRBD2. The DNA of the CDR3 is TGTGCCAGCAGTTTAGAGGCGGGGGGAGGCTACGAGCAGTACTTC. Its protein is CASSLEAGGGYEQYF.